This TCR beta chain was sequenced during a study of blood T cell repertoires in COVID-19. About the study: The United States, Italy and Spain were the sources of the acute and convalescent COVID-19 samples. PBMCs, B-cell-depleted T cells, or T cells provided the cDNA or gDNA that made up the material.

Sequencing used immunoSEQ multiplex PCR; TCRdb keeps in-frame clones, though not all of them. The data show a few hundred thousand clones, approximately 88% seen once. Sample: peripheral blood. This receptor was obtained from a woman between 45 and 65 years old with COVID-19, enrolled during active disease.

Written as DNA, the CDR3 is TGCGCCAGCAGCGCACGGGACATCTATGATCAGCCCCAGCATTTT. Protein sequence: CASSARDIYDQPQHF. This chain links TRBV4-1 with TRBJ1-5, with D possibly matching TRBD1 (6 bases). Trimming pared 5 bases from V and 5 bases from J, leaving 16 bases between. This CDR3 spans 15 amino acids. The germline V gene has CDR1 MGHRA and CDR2 YSYEKL.